The 27 T cell receptor beta chains presented below share a single source sample, sequenced in a study of blood T cells in healthy people across ages. It was with a sample-barcoded 5' primer and a J-beta primer mix that a second PCR of about 6 to 12 cycles was run. TCRdb re-called the 5' RACE reads with MiXCR, one entry per CDR3 protein. The sample lists roughly 1,500,000 distinct CDR3 sequences, roughly 32% occurring once. The material sequenced was blood. The source of these receptors is a woman aged 25-40 years in good health.

The V and J genes are TRBV4-2 and TRBJ2-3; D tentatively reads TRBD1 or TRBD2 (5 bases each). V shed 0 bases and J shed 2 bases, with 24 bases lying between them. Germline V lookup: CDR1 LGHNA, CDR2 YNFKEQ. The CDR3 has 20 amino acids. The CDR3, as DNA: TGTGCCAGCAGCCAAGAATGGGGCGCAGGGCTAGCACGAGTCACAGATACGCAGTATTTT. It codes for CASSQEWGAGLARVTDTQYF.

This clonotype was observed a few times. The chain couples TRBV20-1 to TRBJ2-5, with no clear D. Trimming pared 0 bases from V and 3 bases from J, leaving 8 bases between. CDR3 length: 13 amino acids. From germline, CDR1 is DFQATT and CDR2 SNEGSKA (reference sequence). The CDR3 bases are TGCAGTGCTAGAGAGGCCCGAAAAGAGACCCAGTACTTC. This sequence encodes CSAREARKETQYF.

The chain carries TRBV9 and TRBJ1-4; a possible D gene is TRBD1 (5 bases). V lost 4 bases to trimming and J lost 8 bases, with 15 bases between them. Germline CDR1 reads SGDLS; CDR2 reads YYNGEE. The CDR3 contains 14 residues. The CDR3 loop is CASSHSGGREKLFF. The CDR3 DNA sequence: TGTGCCAGCAGCCATAGTGGGGGTCGAGAAAAACTGTTTTTT.

Only a few counts were recorded for this clonotype. The chain couples TRBV5-6 to TRBJ2-6; 8 bases agree with TRBD1. CDR3 length: 18 amino acids. J lost 0 bases, V lost 3 bases, and 8 bases had no gene match. Germline CDR1 reads SGHDT; CDR2 reads YYEEEE. CDR3 bases: TGTGCCAGCAGCTCCCGGACAGGGCCCCTCTCTGGGGCCAACGTCCTGACTTTC. This gives the protein CASSSRTGPLSGANVLTF. The variable domain in full, with the rest retrieved from reference TRBV5-6 and TRBJ2-6, is DAGVTQSPTHLIKTRGQQVTLRCSPKSGHDTVSWYQQALGQGPQFIFQYYEEEERQRGNFPDRFSGHQFPNYSSELNVNALLLGDSALYLCASSSRTGPLSGANVLTFGAGSRLTVL.

This chain uses TRBV7-9 with TRBJ1-4; D unresolved. Trimming left V 3 bases short and J 11 bases short, with 10 bases between. Germline CDR1 and CDR2: SEHNR and FQNEAQ (reference sequence). The CDR3 covers 12 residues. CDR3 bases: TGTGCCAGCAGCTTGAGGGATGGGAAACTGTTTTTT. This encodes CASSLRDGKLFF.

The rearrangement joins TRBV5-1 to TRBJ2-5; the match to TRBD1 covers 7 bases. V lost 6 bases and J lost 4; bases outside the gene matches: 6. There are 13 residues in the CDR3. The V gene's germline CDR1 is SGHRS and CDR2 YFSETQ. CDR3 nucleotide sequence: TGCGCCAGCACCTCGACAGGGCCAGAGACCCAGTACTTC. Translating it yields CASTSTGPETQYF.

V and J are TRBV20-1 and TRBJ2-1; no clear D. Germline V gene lookup returns CDR1 DFQATT and CDR2 SNEGSKA (reference sequence). V lost 5 bases and J 6 bases, leaving 17 bases between the germline ends. The CDR3 covers 14 residues. CDR3 loop: CSASVQLGSNEQFF. The CDR3 region has the DNA TGCAGTGCTTCCGTCCAGCTAGGAAGCAATGAGCAGTTCTTC.

This clonotype was seen more than once but under ten times. This chain connects TRBV5-4 to TRBJ2-7; D not certain. The V end was cut by 2 bases, the J end by 0 bases, with 12 bases between. The CDR3 consists of 15 residues. CDR1 and CDR2 from the germline V gene are SGHNT and YYREEE (reference sequence). CDR3 in DNA: TGTGCCAGCAGCTTCGAAGGGTCCAACTCCTACGAGCAGTACTTC. Protein sequence: CASSFEGSNSYEQYF.

To note about this clonotype: This may arise from a read error, as a much more abundant clone is one base away. The chain carries TRBV12-3 or TRBV12-4 and TRBJ2-7; D might be TRBD2 (5 bases). The CDR3 length is 15 residues. The CDR3 sequence: CTSSSGGYDSYEQYF. The CDR3, as DNA: TGTACCAGCAGCTCTGGAGGTTATGACTCCTACGAGCAGTACTTC.

This clonotype was observed a handful of times. The V call is TRBV20-1, the J call TRBJ2-3; 7 nucleotides agree with TRBD1. Germline assignment: CDR1 DFQATT and CDR2 SNEGSKA (reference sequence). This CDR3 region has 14 residues. V dropped 6 bases and J dropped 4; count of bases not matched to a gene: 10. The CDR3 nucleotides read TGCAGTGCCCCGGACAGGTTCAAGGCAGATACGCAGTATTTT. It encodes CSAPDRFKADTQYF.

The chain employs TRBV20-1 and TRBJ2-5; a possible D gene is TRBD2 (5 bases). CDR3 length: 12 amino acids. Germline V gives CDR1 DFQATT, CDR2 SNEGSKA (reference sequence). The ends were cut back, 5 bases at V and 1 base at J, with 8 bases in the middle. CDR3 sequence reads: CSASSPQETQYF. The CDR3, as DNA: TGCAGTGCTTCTAGCCCCCAAGAGACCCAGTACTTC.

The chain carries TRBV11-2 and TRBJ1-2, with a weak D call TRBD1 (6 bases). Trimming removed 5 bases at V and 8 bases at J, with 15 bases between. CDR3 length: 13 residues. Looked up from germline, CDR1 is SGHAT and CDR2 is FQNNGV. The CDR3 spells CASSLGQSAGYTF. In DNA, the CDR3 is TGTGCCAGCAGCCTAGGACAGTCGGCGGGCTACACCTTC.

This clonotype has more than one count but fewer than ten. V and J are TRBV12-3 or TRBV12-4 and TRBJ1-1; maybe TRBD1 (6 bases). V lost 6 bases and J 6 bases, leaving 17 bases between the germline ends. The CDR3 sequence is 14 residues long. CDR3 residues: CASSSVKGVSEAFF. CDR3 bases: TGTGCCAGCAGCTCCGTCAAGGGGGTGTCTGAAGCTTTCTTT.

The J gene is TRBJ1-4, the V gene TRBV27; TRBD1 might be the D (5 bases). The CDR3 is 15 residues long. The ends were cut back, 0 bases at V and 4 bases at J, with 9 bases in the middle. Germline V gene data show CDR1 as MNHEY and CDR2 as SMNVEV (reference sequence). The CDR3 spells CASSLSRQGNEKLFF. The CDR3 DNA is TGTGCCAGCAGTTTATCGCGGCAGGGTAATGAAAAACTGTTTTTT.

Remarks on this clonotype: Given a much more abundant clone one base away, this may be a read error. The chain employs TRBV2 and TRBJ1-4; 7 positions match TRBD1. Germline V CDR1 and CDR2: SNHLY, FYNNEI. The V gene end was trimmed by 6 bases and the J gene end by 8 bases; junction bases not matched to a gene: 9. This CDR3 contains 14 residues. Here the CDR3 reads CASRDGAGGEKLFF. CDR3 DNA sequence: TGTGCCAGCAGGGATGGGGCAGGGGGAGAAAAACTGTTTTTT.

Regarding this clonotype: At one end the junction does not follow the germline gene, possibly because of a read error. The chain carries TRBV13 and TRBJ2-7; 9 bases fit TRBD2. This CDR3 region has 14 residues. Germline CDR1 is PRHDT and CDR2 is FYEKMQ (reference sequence). In DNA, the CDR3 is TGTGACAGCAGCTTCTTGACTAGCGGCTACGAGCAGTACTTC. Translating it yields CDSSFLTSGYEQYF.

This clonotype was observed a handful of times. The chain recombines TRBV24-1 with TRBJ1-5, with 9 bases lining up with TRBD1. V shed 3 bases and J 4 bases; nucleotides not matched to a gene: 6. Germline CDR1 KGHDR, CDR2 SFDVKD. CDR3 length: 16 residues. CDR3 DNA sequence: TGTGCCACCAGTGATACCCGGGACAGGGTAAATCAGCCCCAGCATTTT. Protein sequence: CATSDTRDRVNQPQHF.

This clonotype has more than one count but fewer than ten. V gene TRBV12-3 or TRBV12-4 combines with J gene TRBJ2-3; D not certain. V lost 3 bases and J 2 bases, leaving 9 bases between the germline ends. This CDR3 spans 14 amino acids. Here the CDR3 DNA reads TGTGCCAGCAGTTTTGTGGGATACACAGATACGCAGTATTTT. It codes for CASSFVGYTDTQYF.

The chain recombines TRBV7-8 with TRBJ1-2, with 7 nucleotides matching TRBD1. Germline CDR1 and CDR2: SGHVS and FQNEAQ. CDR3 length equals 13 residues. J lost 5 bases, V lost 5 bases, and 5 bases had no gene match. The chain's CDR3 is CASSRPTGYGYTF. The CDR3 DNA reads as TGTGCCAGCAGCCGCCCGACAGGGTATGGCTACACCTTC.

The chain recombines TRBV14 with TRBJ2-2; D is perhaps TRBD1 (6 bases). The germline gives CDR1 SGHDN, CDR2 FVKESK. This CDR3 has 17 residues. The ends were cut back, 3 bases at V and 6 bases at J, with 20 bases in the middle. In DNA form, the CDR3 reads TGTGCCAGCAGCCACGCCGGGACAAGGACAAACGCCGGGGAGCTGTTTTTT. Translated: CASSHAGTRTNAGELFF.

At least ten counts were recorded for this clonotype. The chain employs TRBV29-1 and TRBJ2-5; tentative D call: TRBD1 (5 bases). The CDR3 consists of 13 residues. CDR1 SQVTM and CDR2 ANQGSEA come from the germline V gene. V was cut by 2 bases and J by 2 bases, with 9 bases left in between. CDR3: CSVELRQQETQYF. The CDR3 DNA is TGCAGCGTTGAATTAAGACAGCAAGAGACCCAGTACTTC.

This clonotype was seen just once. This chain joins TRBV5-1 and TRBJ2-1; TRBD2 is a possible D gene (5 bases). The germline V and J ends were trimmed by 0 bases and 4 bases, with 11 bases remaining between them. This CDR3 is built from 15 residues. Germline assignment: CDR1 SGHRS and CDR2 YFSETQ. CDR3 DNA: TGCGCCAGCAGCTTGGAAGGACTTAATTACAATGAGCAGTTCTTC. This codes for CASSLEGLNYNEQFF. The full variable domain, its missing parts supplied by reference TRBV5-1 and TRBJ2-1, is KAGVTQTPRYLIKTRGQQVTLSCSPISGHRSVSWYQQTPGQGLQFLFEYFSETQRNKGNFPGRFSGRQFSNSRSEMNVSTLELGDSALYLCASSLEGLNYNEQFFGPGTRLTVL.

This chain joins TRBV5-1 and TRBJ1-1; 8 bases map to TRBD1. The CDR3 contains 13 residues. Germline V gene data show CDR1 as SGHRS and CDR2 as YFSETQ. V lost 3 bases to trimming and J lost 4 bases; unmatched junction nucleotides: 2. CDR3 loop: CASSWDRSTEAFF. The DNA for the CDR3 is TGCGCCAGCAGCTGGGACAGGAGCACTGAAGCTTTCTTT.

This chain connects TRBV2 to TRBJ2-5; 8 bases match TRBD2. This CDR3 is 15 amino acids long. The germline V gene has CDR1 SNHLY and CDR2 FYNNEI. Losses at the gene ends were 4 bases for V and 2 bases for J; bases not matched to a gene: 6. CDR3 DNA: TGTGCCAGCAGTGCAAGGCGGGGGGCTCAAGAGACCCAGTACTTC. Its protein is CASSARRGAQETQYF. Complete variable domain (other parts from reference TRBV2 and TRBJ2-5): EPEVTQTPSHQVTQMGQEVILRCVPISNHLYFYWYRQILGQKVEFLVSFYNNEISEKSEIFDDQFSVERPDGSNFTLKIRSTKLEDSAMYFCASSARRGAQETQYFGPGTRLLVL.

The V call is TRBV15, the J call TRBJ1-2, with D possibly being TRBD1 (5 bases). CDR1 is LNHNV and CDR2 is YYDKDF in the germline V gene (reference sequence). The CDR3 extends over 15 amino acids. V dropped 0 bases and J dropped 6 bases, with 14 bases sitting between them. CDR3 residues: CATSREVAGIHGYTF. In DNA form, the CDR3 reads TGTGCCACCAGCAGAGAAGTCGCAGGGATACATGGCTACACCTTC. The full variable domain, rest sourced from reference TRBV15 and TRBJ1-2, is DAMVIQNPRYQVTQFGKPVTLSCSQTLNHNVMYWYQQKSSQAPKLLFHYYDKDFNNEADTPDNFQSRRPNTSFCFLDIRSPGLGDTAMYLCATSREVAGIHGYTFGSGTRLTVV.

This clonotype was seen repeatedly, ten times or more. The chain carries TRBV20-1 and TRBJ1-1; D remains unclear. The CDR3 runs 12 residues. Trimming left V 0 bases short and J 0 bases short, with 2 bases between. The germline gives CDR1 DFQATT, CDR2 SNEGSKA (reference sequence). CDR3 nucleotide sequence: TGCAGTGCTAGAGATATGAACACTGAAGCTTTCTTT. Encoded protein: CSARDMNTEAFF.

Many counts were recorded for this clonotype. This chain connects TRBV4-2 to TRBJ1-1, with D unclear. The CDR3 contains 11 residues. The V gene's germline CDR1 is LGHNA and CDR2 YNFKEQ. V lost 1 base to trimming and J lost 7 bases, with 4 bases between them. DNA for the CDR3: TGTGCCAGCAGCCAAGGGGGTGAAGCTTTCTTT. Translating gives CASSQGGEAFF.